Presented here are 18 T cell receptor beta chains from one specimen sequenced in a study of blood T cell repertoires in COVID-19. The data were produced by immunoSEQ multiplex PCR, yet TCRdb's version contains in-frame clones alone and is incomplete. The sample lists about 400,000 clones; roughly 87% were seen once. The sequencing input was PBMCs or T cells enriched from blood (not recorded which). All receptors derive from a woman in her thirties or forties with acute COVID-19.

The chain has TRBV7-6 and TRBJ1-5; TRBD1 agrees at 7 bases. The ends lost 0 bases at V and 4 bases at J; junction bases unmatched: 6. Germline V gene sequence: CDR1 SGHVS, CDR2 FNYEAQ. The length of the CDR3 is 16 residues. The CDR3 reads CASSLAAGGANQPQHF. For the CDR3, the DNA is TGTGCCAGCAGCTTAGCAGCAGGGGGAGCAAATCAGCCCCAGCATTTT.

The genes are TRBV27 and TRBJ2-2; D remains ambiguous. V lost 6 bases, J lost 0 bases, and 5 bases lay in between. The CDR3 runs to 13 residues. Germline V gene data show CDR1 as MNHEY and CDR2 as SMNVEV (reference sequence). The chain's CDR3 is CASSTANTGELFF. The CDR3 region has the DNA TGTGCCAGCAGCACAGCGAACACCGGGGAGCTGTTTTTT.

This sequence joins TRBV12-5 and TRBJ2-3; 12 bases are shared with TRBD2. There are 13 residues in the CDR3. The ends lost 9 bases at V and 3 bases at J; junction bases unmatched: 1. The germline CDR1 and CDR2 sequences are LGHNT and FRNRAP. The CDR3 reads CASGTSGTDTQYF. CDR3 in DNA: TGTGCTAGCGGGACTAGCGGGACAGATACGCAGTATTTT.

This clone was counted a single time. V gene TRBV6-5 combines with J gene TRBJ2-7, with 9 bases that match TRBD1. The CDR3 spans 15 residues. Looked up from germline, CDR1 is MNHEY and CDR2 is SVGAGI. V gave up 7 bases and J gave up 3 bases; unmatched junction bases: 10. The CDR3 nucleotides are TGTGCCAGCACCCCGGCGGTGGACAGGGGCTACGAGCAGTACTTC. This codes for CASTPAVDRGYEQYF.

This clone was detected ten times or more. The rearrangement uses TRBV2 and TRBJ1-2; D uncertain. Germline V gene sequence: CDR1 SNHLY, CDR2 FYNNEI. This CDR3 is built from 12 residues. V was cut by 3 bases and J by 6 bases, with 8 bases left in between. Written as DNA, the CDR3 is TGTGCCAGCAGTGACCAAGGAGATGGCTACACCTTC. As protein: CASSDQGDGYTF.

Written as DNA, the CDR3 is TGTGCCAGCAGCAAAAAGCGGGGGGGCTCGGAGGAGCAGTTCTTC. It encodes CASSKKRGGSEEQFF. V and J are TRBV3-1 (or the pseudogene TRBV3-2) and TRBJ2-1, with TRBD2 matching 10 bases. Germline values: CDR1 LGHDT, CDR2 YNNKEL (reference sequence). V lost 5 bases, J lost 10 bases, and 11 bases stayed unmatched. The CDR3 extends over 15 amino acids.

The V gene is TRBV5-1, the J gene TRBJ2-4; the match to TRBD1 covers 10 bases. Trimming removed 4 bases from V and 9 bases from J; junction bases left unmatched: 10. Per germline, CDR1 SGHRS and CDR2 YFSETQ. The CDR3 totals 15 residues. This CDR3 reads CASSLTTGGLGIQYF. CDR3 nucleotides: TGCGCCAGCAGCCTAACGACAGGGGGCTTGGGCATTCAGTACTTC.

This chain joins TRBV7-6 and TRBJ1-5, with TRBD1 matching over 10 bases. The CDR3 is 15 residues long. Germline loops: CDR1 SGHVS, CDR2 FNYEAQ. With V trimmed by 3 bases and J by 4 bases, 3 bases remained unmatched. Written as DNA, the CDR3 is TGTGCCAGCAGCTTGACAGGGGGCGGGAATCAGCCCCAGCATTTT. This translates into CASSLTGGGNQPQHF.

This chain joins TRBV4-1 and TRBJ2-7; TRBD1 matches at 7 bases. The CDR3 consists of 15 residues. With V trimmed by 6 bases and J by 5 bases, 13 bases remained unmatched. Germline V CDR1 and CDR2: MGHRA, YSYEKL. The CDR3 DNA sequence: TGCGCCAGCAGTGCCTTACGGGACAGAACGGACGAGCAGTACTTC. Protein: CASSALRDRTDEQYF.

The rearrangement joins TRBV9 to TRBJ2-3; 7 nucleotides line up with TRBD2. Germline CDR1 is SGDLS and CDR2 is YYNGEE. This CDR3 is 15 amino acids long. V shed 0 bases, J shed 5 bases, and the junction held 6 bases outside the gene matches. The CDR3 DNA follows: TGTGCCAGCAGCGTAGGAGGACTAGAAGAAGATACGCAGTATTTT. It yields the protein CASSVGGLEEDTQYF.

This chain connects TRBV12-5 to TRBJ2-5; 8 positions match TRBD1. There are 13 residues in the CDR3. Germline loops: CDR1 LGHNT, CDR2 FRNRAP. Trimming removed 8 bases from V and 5 bases from J; junction bases left unmatched: 7. The CDR3 loop is CASQPGGMETQYF. The CDR3 nucleotides read TGTGCTAGTCAGCCAGGGGGCATGGAGACCCAGTACTTC.

This chain joins TRBV30 and TRBJ1-2; D is ambiguous. Trimming left V 0 bases short and J 4 bases short, with 12 bases between. Germline CDR1 is GTSNPN and CDR2 is SVGIG (reference sequence). CDR3 length: 14 amino acids. The CDR3 sequence: CAWSVPPRSYGYTF. In DNA form, the CDR3 reads TGTGCCTGGAGTGTACCCCCACGGAGCTATGGCTACACCTTC.

The chain employs TRBV30 and TRBJ2-7; possible D gene TRBD2, 5 bases. Germline V gene lookup returns CDR1 GTSNPN and CDR2 SVGIG (reference sequence). The CDR3 covers 13 residues. The V end lost 5 bases, the J end lost 5 bases, and 16 bases lay between the germline ends. The CDR3, as DNA: TGTGCCTGGGGCAGTAAGGTCGGGGACGAGCAGTACTTC. This sequence encodes CAWGSKVGDEQYF.

The chain has TRBV7-9 and TRBJ1-2; no clear D gene. Trimming pared 4 bases from V and 8 bases from J, leaving 11 bases between. Germline V gene lookup returns CDR1 SEHNR and CDR2 FQNEAQ (reference sequence). The length of the CDR3 is 12 residues. The CDR3 region is CASSSPSGGYTF. For the CDR3, the DNA is TGTGCCAGCAGCTCTCCTTCCGGGGGCTACACCTTC.

The rearrangement uses TRBV11-3 and TRBJ1-3; D may be TRBD1 (5 bases). The V gene lost 2 bases and the J gene lost 2 bases, with 19 bases spanning the gap. Per germline, CDR1 SGHNT and CDR2 YENEEA. The CDR3 extends over 18 amino acids. The chain's CDR3 is CASSLSTATGDAGNTIYF. CDR3 nucleotides: TGTGCCAGCAGCTTATCGACGGCGACGGGGGATGCTGGAAACACCATATATTTT.

Regarding this clone: Different DNA sequences within this sample yield the same CDR3. V and J are TRBV7-9 and TRBJ1-2; tentatively, D is TRBD1 (5 bases). The CDR3 runs 13 residues. The V gene's germline CDR1 is SEHNR and CDR2 FQNEAQ (reference sequence). Trimming took off 1 base at V and 4 bases at J, with 7 bases between the two ends. CDR3 protein: CASSLGGSYGYTF. In DNA, the CDR3 is TGTGCCAGCAGCTTAGGGGGCAGCTATGGCTACACCTTC.

The V and J genes are TRBV6-4 and TRBJ2-7; possible D gene TRBD2, 5 bases. The V end lost 0 bases, the J end lost 11 bases, and 11 bases lay between the germline ends. There are 12 residues in the CDR3. Germline loops: CDR1 MRHNA, CDR2 SNTAGT. The CDR3 reads CASSDSSGVEYF. CDR3 bases: TGTGCCAGCAGTGACTCGTCCGGGGTCGAGTACTTC.

This chain connects TRBV3-1 (or the pseudogene TRBV3-2) to TRBJ2-5; 12 bases agree with TRBD2. Germline CDR1 reads LGHDT; CDR2 reads YNNKEL (reference sequence). The CDR3 consists of 15 residues. V was clipped by 4 bases and J by 2 bases; unmatched bases: 2. The CDR3 loop is CASSLTSGGQETQYF. DNA of the CDR3: TGTGCCAGCAGCCTGACTAGCGGGGGACAAGAGACCCAGTACTTC.